This note documents a single T cell receptor beta chain sequence. Its antigen is currently unknown. This entry is derived from a study of siplizumab effects on memory and regulatory T cells. Overall study findings and caveats: Mapping to unstimulated subsets was achieved for only a minor fraction of alloreactive clones. Naive T cells were seen as more diverse than memory cells and as major alloresponse contributors.

Per germline, CDR1 PRHDT and CDR2 FYEKMQ (reference sequence). The CDR3 totals 13 residues. The germline V and J ends were trimmed by 3 bases and 3 bases, with 9 bases remaining between them. Approximately 98,000 TCR templates underwent assay in each sample. Data came from immunoSEQ multiplex PCR; TCRdb stores just in-frame clones and leaves some out. The table records about 100,000 clones, 80% to 95% of them present only once. The chain combines TRBV13 with TRBJ2-7; the D is unclear. The sequence was collected from a human donor in good health. The sample comprised non-Treg CD4+ T cells sorted from blood. The CDR3 reads CASSFFLDYEQYF. The CDR3 DNA sequence: TGTGCCAGCAGCTTTTTCCTAGACTACGAGCAGTACTTC.